The entry below gives a single TCR beta chain sequence along with its context. Its matching antigen is unknown. Single viable CD3+CD4+CD8-CD45RO+ cells were sorted as the memory CD4+ T cells. Total CD4+ T cells were enriched by CD4 positive selection. This entry belongs to a study of memory CD4+ T cells and cytomegalovirus serostatus. Study at large: Of the healthy Belgian adults, 9 or 10 were CMV seropositive and 20 to 30 seronegative.

The length of the CDR3 is 19 residues. TCRdb keeps only in-frame clones here, not all; method: immunoSEQ multiplex PCR. The top ten clones hold roughly 1.7% of a sample with 50,000 or so clones, around 77% of them seen once. Study-wide results and caveats: The CMV-associated TCR signature appears largely within the CD4+ memory repertoire.

The chain links TRBV21-1 to TRBJ2-1; the table calls TRBD2, which could not be checked here. TRBV21-1 is described as a pseudogene. This receptor was obtained from an adult in good health and CMV-seronegative. Sample: memory CD4+ T cells from blood. The CDR3 DNA reads TGTGCCAGCAGCAAAGCCCGCAGGGAGAAGCGGGAGACGTACAATGAGCAGTTCTTC. It specifies CASSKARREKRETYNEQFF.